This T cell receptor (beta chain) was profiled in a study of blood T cell repertoires in COVID-19. The overall study: Some COVID-19 samples were acute and others convalescent; all came from the United States, Italy and Spain. From T cells, B-cell-depleted T cells, or PBMCs came the material, which was cDNA or gDNA.

Per germline, CDR1 SGHNT and CDR2 YYREEE (reference sequence). With 4 bases clipped from V and 6 bases from J, the junction kept 7 bases outside the gene matches. The CDR3 runs 14 residues. Source study methods: Estimated nucleated cell counts came from reference gene primer amplification. Method: immunoSEQ multiplex PCR; TCRdb's copy keeps in-frame clones and lacks some. Clonal size and the V and J genes are those of that table, whereas D and trimming came from the DNA. The data show about 240,000 clones, with 82% seen just once and roughly 12% held by the top ten. This chain joins TRBV5-4 and TRBJ2-3, with TRBD2 identical over 8 bases. The sequence came from a woman aged 55-75 years with active or convalescent COVID-19. Sequencing was carried out using peripheral blood. CDR3 region: CASSRGGSTDTQYF. DNA for the CDR3: TGTGCCAGCAGCCGGGGGGGGAGTACGGATACGCAGTATTTT.